The 24 T cell receptor beta chains below all came from one sample that was sequenced in a study of OX40 agonist ivuxolimab in advanced cancers. Profiled with immunoSEQ multiplex PCR; TCRdb holds only in-frame clones, not every one. The sample has about 99,000 clones, about 96% seen once. Sequences were derived from CD4+ or CD8+ T cells sorted from blood, sampled in a trial of the OX40 agonist ivuxolimab. All receptors derive from an adult with an advanced solid tumor such as melanoma, head and neck, liver or kidney cancer.

The chain combines TRBV13 with TRBJ2-1; D possibly corresponds to TRBD2 (6 bases). Germline CDR1 PRHDT, CDR2 FYEKMQ (reference sequence). The CDR3 totals 11 residues. V was pared by 3 bases and J by 13 bases, with 10 bases between. CDR3 in amino acids: CASSLAGPQFF. CDR3 bases: TGTGCCAGCAGCTTGGCGGGACCACAGTTCTTC.

The chain recombines TRBV12-5 with TRBJ2-5; D might be TRBD1 (5 bases). CDR3 length: 13 residues. The V end was cut by 8 bases, the J end by 3 bases, with 13 bases between. The germline gives CDR1 LGHNT, CDR2 FRNRAP. The CDR3 loop is CASLPEGEETQYF. In DNA, the CDR3 is TGTGCTAGTCTACCTGAAGGGGAAGAGACCCAGTACTTC.

The chain joins TRBV9 to TRBJ1-1; no definite D call. In germline, CDR1 is SGDLS, CDR2 YYNGEE. The CDR3 extends over 13 amino acids. V lost 4 bases and J 3 bases, leaving 10 bases between the germline ends. The DNA of the CDR3 is TGTGCCAGCAGCTCCGGACGGCACACTGAAGCTTTCTTT. Protein product: CASSSGRHTEAFF.

V and J are TRBV5-5 and TRBJ2-2; 9 bases agree with TRBD2. CDR1 SGHKS and CDR2 YYEKEE come from the germline V gene (reference sequence). The CDR3 consists of 17 residues. J lost 2 bases, V lost 6 bases, and 11 bases had no gene match. CDR3 sequence (DNA): TGTGCCAGCACCTACTTGGCGGGAGGGCCAAACACCGGGGAGCTGTTTTTT. Amino acids: CASTYLAGGPNTGELFF.

The rearrangement uses TRBV4-2 and TRBJ1-2, with a weak D call TRBD1 (6 bases). The germline V gene has CDR1 LGHNA and CDR2 YNFKEQ. The CDR3 is 15 amino acids. V was trimmed by 0 bases and J by 2 bases, leaving 10 bases between them. CDR3 nucleotide sequence: TGTGCCAGCAGCCAAGACAGGGGCCTAAACTATGGCTACACCTTC. This gives the protein CASSQDRGLNYGYTF.

The V gene is TRBV6-1, the J gene TRBJ1-2; D may be TRBD1 (5 bases). Germline V gene data show CDR1 as MNHNS and CDR2 as SASEGT. The CDR3 has 13 residues. V dropped 6 bases and J dropped 8 bases, with 16 bases sitting between them. CDR3 sequence: CASRHGTAPGYTF. Written as DNA, the CDR3 is TGTGCCAGCAGACACGGGACGGCCCCCGGCTACACCTTC.

This chain uses TRBV19 with TRBJ1-2; weak D call: TRBD1 (6 bases). Germline V gene sequence: CDR1 LNHDA, CDR2 SQIVND (reference sequence). V lost 5 bases to trimming and J lost 8 bases, with 27 bases between them. CDR3 length: 17 residues. The DNA of the CDR3 is TGTGCCAGTAGTTTCCCAGCACTTGACAGGACCCTCGGGGGCTACACCTTC. As protein: CASSFPALDRTLGGYTF. Together with reference TRBV19 and TRBJ1-2, the CDR3 gives the full variable domain: DGGITQSPKYLFRKEGQNVTLSCEQNLNHDAMYWYRQDPGQGLRLIYYSQIVNDFQKGDIAEGYSVSREKKESFPLTVTSAQKNPTAFYLCASSFPALDRTLGGYTFGSGTRLTVV.

This chain links TRBV5-6 with TRBJ2-2, with 7 bases that match TRBD1. The germline CDR1 and CDR2 sequences are SGHDT and YYEEEE. V dropped 4 bases and J dropped 11; count of bases not matched to a gene: 5. This CDR3 region has 12 residues. DNA for the CDR3: TGTGCCAGCAGCCTGACAGGGATCGAGCTGTTTTTT. Protein sequence: CASSLTGIELFF.

This clone was recorded a few times. The V gene is TRBV20-1, the J gene TRBJ1-1; D remains unclear. Germline V gives CDR1 DFQATT, CDR2 SNEGSKA (reference sequence). This CDR3 has 11 residues. With 4 bases removed from V and 2 bases from J, the gap between germline ends came to 5 bases. The DNA for the CDR3 is TGCAGTGCTACCCGAAACACTGAAGCTTTCTTT. Translation gives CSATRNTEAFF.

The J gene is TRBJ2-7, the V gene TRBV11-2; no clear D. Germline CDR1 is SGHAT and CDR2 is FQNNGV. The CDR3 totals 14 residues. V was clipped by 1 base and J by 3 bases, with 10 bases between them. Here the CDR3 reads CASSLVGLRYEQYF. The CDR3 nucleotides are TGTGCCAGCAGCTTAGTCGGCCTCCGCTACGAGCAGTACTTC.

The count of this clone is one. V is TRBV6-6 and J is TRBJ2-1, with TRBD2 identical over 9 bases. The ends lost 2 bases at V and 8 bases at J; junction bases unmatched: 7. Per germline, CDR1 MNHNY and CDR2 SVGAGI (reference sequence). The CDR3 spans 15 residues. The CDR3 DNA sequence: TGTGCCAGCAGTTACGGGCGGGGGGGCCAGTATGAGCAGTTCTTC. As protein: CASSYGRGGQYEQFF.

The V gene is TRBV5-1, the J gene TRBJ2-7, with a weak D call TRBD2 (5 bases). Trimming removed 0 bases at V and 0 bases at J, with 10 bases between. Germline CDR1 reads SGHRS; CDR2 reads YFSETQ. The length of the CDR3 is 15 residues. Written as DNA, the CDR3 is TGCGCCAGCAGCTTGGAAGGGAGAGGCTCCTACGAGCAGTACTTC. This encodes CASSLEGRGSYEQYF.

This chain connects TRBV28 to TRBJ2-7; TRBD1 agrees at 7 bases. This CDR3 is 13 amino acids long. V lost 3 bases, J lost 5 bases, and 4 bases stayed unmatched. CDR1 and CDR2 (germline): MDHEN, SYDVKM. The CDR3 sequence is CASSFRGSHEQYF. In nucleotides, the CDR3 is TGTGCCAGCAGTTTCAGGGGGTCTCACGAGCAGTACTTC.

The chain recombines TRBV5-6 with TRBJ2-1; possibly TRBD1 for D (5 bases). V gave up 6 bases and J gave up 2 bases, with 12 bases separating them. From germline, CDR1 is SGHDT and CDR2 YYEEEE. The CDR3 loop spans 14 amino acids. In DNA, the CDR3 is TGTGCCAGCAAAGGGGTAGCCGCCTACAATGAGCAGTTCTTC. This translates into CASKGVAAYNEQFF.

This chain connects TRBV28 to TRBJ1-2; D is unresolved. The CDR3 runs to 16 residues. The V end was cut by 6 bases, the J end by 1 base, with 18 bases between. Germline V CDR1 and CDR2: MDHEN, SYDVKM. The DNA for the CDR3 is TGTGCCAGCAGAGGCCCTGGCGCGGAGGGTAACTATGGCTACACCTTC. This sequence encodes CASRGPGAEGNYGYTF.

In this sample, this clone turned up once. CDR3 amino acids: CASSAKAGGVPGTDTQYF. The CDR3 nucleotides are TGTGCCAGCAGTGCCAAAGCGGGAGGTGTACCTGGCACAGATACGCAGTATTTT. V gene TRBV6-1 combines with J gene TRBJ2-3, with TRBD2 matching 9 bases. The CDR3 is 18 amino acids. The V gene's germline CDR1 is MNHNS and CDR2 SASEGT. The junction had 12 bases not matched to a gene; V was cut back by 4 bases and J by 1 base.

As for this clone: Different DNA sequences within this sample yield the same CDR3. This chain uses TRBV29-1 with TRBJ2-3, with D perhaps matching TRBD2 (6 bases). Germline CDR1 reads SQVTM; CDR2 reads ANQGSEA. Trimming stripped 3 bases from V and 2 bases from J, with 21 bases between. This CDR3 has 17 amino acids. CDR3 protein: CSVEGFPLAETTDTQYF. The CDR3 DNA follows: TGCAGCGTTGAGGGTTTTCCCTTAGCGGAGACCACAGATACGCAGTATTTT.

This clone was seen just once. This chain uses TRBV4-3 with TRBJ2-1, with 10 bases aligning to TRBD2. CDR1 is LGHNA and CDR2 is YSLEER in the germline V gene. Trimming took 0 bases from V and 4 from J; bases not matched to a gene: 3. This CDR3 comprises 16 residues. Here the CDR3 DNA reads TGCGCCAGCAGCCAAGATCGGACTAGCGGATACAATGAGCAGTTCTTC. Translated, it gives CASSQDRTSGYNEQFF.

V is TRBV28 and J is TRBJ2-5; no firm D call. The CDR3 is 15 residues long. CDR1 is MDHEN and CDR2 is SYDVKM in the germline V gene. Trimming took 5 bases from V and 2 from J, leaving 15 bases between them. As DNA, the CDR3 is TGTGCCAGCAGTGCCAGTGCCGGGCCACAAGAGACCCAGTACTTC. Amino acids: CASSASAGPQETQYF. The full variable domain, its missing parts supplied by reference TRBV28 and TRBJ2-5, is DVKVTQSSRYLVKRTGEKVFLECVQDMDHENMFWYRQDPGLGLRLIYFSYDVKMKEKGDIPEGYSVSREKKERFSLILESASTNQTSMYLCASSASAGPQETQYFGPGTRLLVL.

This chain links TRBV19 with TRBJ2-2, with 8 bases matching TRBD2. Germline V gene data show CDR1 as LNHDA and CDR2 as SQIVND (reference sequence). The CDR3 has 15 residues. With V trimmed by 3 bases and J by 5 bases, 5 bases remained unmatched. CDR3 DNA: TGTGCCAGTAGTATCGGACTAGCTGTAACCGGGGAGCTGTTTTTT. It yields the protein CASSIGLAVTGELFF.

J is TRBJ1-2 and V is TRBV6-5; maybe TRBD1 (5 bases). Germline V gives CDR1 MNHEY, CDR2 SVGAGI. The V end lost 0 bases, the J end lost 14 bases, and 16 bases lay between the germline ends. There are 13 residues in the CDR3. CDR3 bases: TGTGCCAGCAGTTACTCACGGGGGGGTTTAGATACCTTC. As protein: CASSYSRGGLDTF.

This chain uses TRBV7-3 with TRBJ2-1; TRBD2 is a possible D gene (5 bases). The CDR3 totals 13 residues. Deletions cut 4 bases from V and 10 bases from J, with 14 bases between. Germline V gene data show CDR1 as SGHTA and CDR2 as FQGTGA. The CDR3 DNA follows: TGTGCCAGCAGCTCCGGACTGCCGGGGGAGCAGTTCTTC. It yields the protein CASSSGLPGEQFF.

The gene calls are TRBV27 and TRBJ2-2; tentatively, D is TRBD2 (7 bases). Germline CDR1 and CDR2: MNHEY and SMNVEV (reference sequence). The V end lost 5 bases, the J end lost 4 bases, and 20 bases lay between the germline ends. This CDR3 has 17 residues. Written as DNA, the CDR3 is TGTGCCAGCAGTCCCCGGGGAGGGGGGTTTGGCACCGGGGAGCTGTTTTTT. This codes for CASSPRGGGFGTGELFF.

The chain employs TRBV7-9 and TRBJ1-2, with 8 bases aligning to TRBD1. The V and J ends lost 5 bases and 4 bases, in that order; junction bases with no gene match: 18. The CDR3 is 18 residues long. The V gene's germline CDR1 is SEHNR and CDR2 FQNEAQ (reference sequence). CDR3 coding DNA: TGTGCCAGCAGCCCTACTCCGGGCAATCAGGGGGCCCTCTATGGCTACACCTTC. It yields the protein CASSPTPGNQGALYGYTF.